A single sample gave rise to the 27 T cell receptor beta chains below, sequenced in a study of blood T cell repertoires in COVID-19. TCRdb's copy holds only in-frame clones and misses some; the assay was immunoSEQ multiplex PCR. This table has 250,000 or so clones, 84% appearing once. What was sequenced was peripheral blood. These TCRs come from a man aged 55-75 years with acute or convalescent COVID-19.

The chain employs TRBV9 and TRBJ2-6; D is undetermined. CDR3 length: 13 residues. The V gene lost 5 bases and the J gene lost 4 bases, with 7 bases spanning the gap. The germline gives CDR1 SGDLS, CDR2 YYNGEE. CDR3 protein: CASRSSGANVLTF. The CDR3 bases are TGTGCCAGCAGGTCTTCGGGGGCCAACGTCCTGACTTTC. Drawing the rest from reference TRBV9 and TRBJ2-6, the complete variable domain is DSGVTQTPKHLITATGQRVTLRCSPRSGDLSVYWYQQSLDQGLQFLIQYYNGEERAKGNILERFSAQQFPDLHSELNLSSLELGDSALYFCASRSSGANVLTFGAGSRLTVL.

This rearrangement joins TRBV4-2 to TRBJ2-1; 8 bases map to TRBD2. The J segment lost 9 bases and the V segment lost 2 bases, leaving 0 bases of the junction unmatched. The CDR3 consists of 12 residues. In germline, CDR1 is LGHNA, CDR2 YNFKEQ. The CDR3 coding sequence is TGTGCCAGCAGCCAAAGCGGGAGTGAGCAGTTCTTC. This gives the protein CASSQSGSEQFF.

The rearrangement links TRBV6-2 or TRBV6-3 to TRBJ1-2; D is possibly TRBD1 (5 bases). The ends were cut back, 2 bases at V and 4 bases at J, with 29 bases in the middle. Germline CDR1 MNHEY, CDR2 SVGEGT. CDR3 length equals 20 residues. CDR3 DNA sequence: TGTGCCAGCAGTTACCTCTCCCCTTGGGAAACGACAGAAACGACCTATGGCTACACCTTC. Translation gives CASSYLSPWETTETTYGYTF.

V gene TRBV6-2 or TRBV6-3 combines with J gene TRBJ1-1, with D maybe TRBD1 (5 bases). Germline V gene data show CDR1 as MNHEY and CDR2 as SVGEGT. Trimming removed 6 bases from V and 1 base from J, with 18 bases in between. The CDR3 totals 16 residues. CDR3 sequence: CASRPPPGLGNTEAFF. The CDR3 coding sequence is TGTGCCAGCAGACCTCCACCGGGACTAGGGAACACTGAAGCTTTCTTT.

This chain uses TRBV9 with TRBJ1-6; no definite D call. Trimming cost V 4 bases and J 12 bases, with 20 bases left between them. Germline CDR1 SGDLS, CDR2 YYNGEE. This CDR3 contains 15 residues. The CDR3 DNA is TGTGCCAGCAGCACCCGAATGACCGGGTCGGGACCCCTCCACTTT. This codes for CASSTRMTGSGPLHF.

This clone was recorded only once. An end of the junction does not agree with germline; a read error may underlie this. The V and J genes are TRBV7-7 and TRBJ2-1; 9 bases are a match to TRBD2. The CDR3 totals 16 residues. Germline CDR1 and CDR2: SSHAT and FNYEAQ (reference sequence). The CDR3 DNA is TGTGCTAGCAGCTTTCGAGGGACTAGCCCCTACAATGAGCAGTTCTTC. This encodes CASSFRGTSPYNEQFF.

This chain links TRBV18 with TRBJ2-6, with TRBD2 matching over 9 bases. Germline CDR1 reads KGHSH; CDR2 reads LQKENI. There are 17 residues in the CDR3. The ends lost 1 base at V and 0 bases at J; junction bases unmatched: 1. The CDR3 DNA sequence: TGTGCCAGCTCACCACGCGGGGGGGCCTCTGGGGCCAACGTCCTGACTTTC. This translates into CASSPRGGASGANVLTF.

The chain joins TRBV4-3 to TRBJ2-1; tentatively, D is TRBD2 (6 bases). Trimming took off 2 bases at V and 3 bases at J, with 20 bases between the two ends. Germline assignment: CDR1 LGHNA and CDR2 YSLEER. CDR3 length equals 18 residues. CDR3 nucleotides: TGCGCCAGCAGCCAAAAATTAATGGGGGGTTCGAGCTACAATGAGCAGTTCTTC. Its translation: CASSQKLMGGSSYNEQFF.

This chain uses TRBV24-1 with TRBJ2-1; unclear D gene. Germline V CDR1 and CDR2: KGHDR, SFDVKD. The V and J ends lost 5 bases and 3 bases respectively, with 4 bases between them. The CDR3 spans 12 residues. CDR3 sequence (DNA): TGTGCCACCAGTGGGCTCTACAATGAGCAGTTCTTC. As protein: CATSGLYNEQFF.

The chain recombines TRBV25-1 with TRBJ2-5; D possibly corresponds to TRBD1 (5 bases). This CDR3 comprises 14 residues. Germline V lookup: CDR1 MGHDK, CDR2 SYGVNS. V lost 3 bases to trimming and J lost 0 bases, with 8 bases between them. CDR3 amino acids: CASSDWGNQETQYF. The CDR3 bases are TGTGCCAGCAGTGACTGGGGCAACCAAGAGACCCAGTACTTC.

The genes are TRBV5-6 and TRBJ1-6; the D is unclear. The germline V and J ends were trimmed by 1 base and 13 bases, with 15 bases remaining between them. This CDR3 is 14 amino acids long. Germline loops: CDR1 SGHDT, CDR2 YYEEEE. The CDR3 DNA sequence: TGTGCCAGCAGCTTGTCGGGTAATTACGGCCCCCTCCACTTT. Amino acids: CASSLSGNYGPLHF.

J is TRBJ2-3 and V is TRBV5-8, with D uncertain. The CDR3 extends over 14 amino acids. V gave up 0 bases and J gave up 2 bases, with 7 bases separating them. The germline V gene encodes CDR1 SGHTS and CDR2 YDEGEE. CDR3 DNA sequence: TGTGCCAGCAGCTTGGGACAATCCACAGATACGCAGTATTTT. Amino acids: CASSLGQSTDTQYF.

The CDR3 spells CASSRLGEKLFF. The CDR3 coding sequence is TGTGCCAGCTCACGTCTCGGTGAAAAACTGTTTTTT. The genes are TRBV18 and TRBJ1-4; D ambiguous. The germline V and J ends were trimmed by 4 bases and 7 bases, with 7 bases remaining between them. Per germline, CDR1 KGHSH and CDR2 LQKENI. The CDR3 extends over 12 amino acids.

The chain joins TRBV5-4 to TRBJ2-5; the match to TRBD2 covers 7 bases. The CDR3 is 14 amino acids. CDR1 and CDR2 from the germline V gene are SGHNT and YYREEE (reference sequence). Trimming removed 3 bases from V and 1 base from J; junction bases left unmatched: 3. The CDR3 loop is CASSYGGSQETQYF. In DNA form, the CDR3 reads TGTGCCAGCAGCTACGGGGGGAGCCAAGAGACCCAGTACTTC.

J is TRBJ2-7 and V is TRBV27, with D unclear. The V end was cut by 3 bases, the J end by 0 bases, with 9 bases between. This CDR3 is built from 14 residues. Per germline, CDR1 MNHEY and CDR2 SMNVEV (reference sequence). This CDR3 reads CASSLDRHSYEQYF. Here the CDR3 DNA reads TGTGCCAGCAGTTTGGATAGACACTCCTACGAGCAGTACTTC.

This chain links TRBV30 with TRBJ1-2; 12 bases line up with TRBD1. The CDR3 sequence is 14 residues long. Germline values: CDR1 GTSNPN, CDR2 SVGIG (reference sequence). The V gene end was trimmed by 5 bases and the J gene end by 3 bases; junction bases not matched to a gene: 4. CDR3 in DNA: TGTGCCTGGGGGGGACAGGGGGCTGACTATGGCTACACCTTC. Encoded protein: CAWGGQGADYGYTF.

This chain links TRBV11-2 with TRBJ2-7; 11 nucleotides line up with TRBD2. The J segment lost 6 bases and the V segment lost 8 bases, leaving 9 bases of the junction unmatched. There are 14 residues in the CDR3. Per the germline V gene, CDR1 is SGHAT and CDR2 is FQNNGV. The CDR3 loop is CASRALAGGSEQYF. The CDR3 region has the DNA TGTGCCAGCCGAGCTCTAGCGGGAGGCTCCGAGCAGTACTTC. The whole variable domain, filled in from reference TRBV11-2 and TRBJ2-7, reads EAGVAQSPRYKIIEKRQSVAFWCNPISGHATLYWYQQILGQGPKLLIQFQNNGVVDDSQLPKDRFSAERLKGVDSTLKIQPAKLEDSAVYLCASRALAGGSEQYFGPGTRLTVT.

This clone appeared a few times. At the DNA level, this CDR3 is encoded by other sequences in the same sample as well. The chain carries TRBV7-3 and TRBJ1-3, with D unresolved. CDR3 size: 15 residues. Germline values: CDR1 SGHTA, CDR2 FQGTGA. V was cut by 2 bases and J by 0 bases, with 8 bases left in between. The CDR3 DNA follows: TGTGCCAGCAGCTTAGGCCCAAGCTCTGGAAACACCATATATTTT. As protein: CASSLGPSSGNTIYF. Full variable domain (rest looked up from reference TRBV7-3 and TRBJ1-3): GAGVSQTPSNKVTEKGKYVELRCDPISGHTALYWYRQSLGQGPEFLIYFQGTGAADDSGLPNDRFFAVRPEGSVSTLKIQRTERGDSAVYLCASSLGPSSGNTIYFGEGSWLTVV.

This sequence joins TRBV7-2 and TRBJ2-1; TRBD1 matches at 7 bases. The trim removed 2 bases at V and 8 bases at J, leaving 3 bases unmatched. This CDR3 region has 13 residues. CDR1 SGHTA and CDR2 FQGNSA come from the germline V gene. This CDR3 is CASSLRDSHEQFF. The CDR3 DNA is TGTGCCAGCAGCTTAAGGGACAGCCATGAGCAGTTCTTC.

J is TRBJ2-1 and V is TRBV5-5, with 8 bases fitting TRBD2. CDR1 and CDR2 (germline): SGHKS, YYEKEE (reference sequence). This CDR3 contains 19 residues. The V segment lost 4 bases and the J segment 3 bases; nucleotides outside the gene matches: 18. The CDR3 bases are TGTGCCAGCAGCCTGGAGGGGACTAGGTTCCTGCGGGGCTACAATGAGCAGTTCTTC. Translated, it gives CASSLEGTRFLRGYNEQFF.

The rearrangement uses TRBV9 and TRBJ2-1, with 8 positions matching TRBD1. CDR3 length: 16 residues. V lost 0 bases and J lost 6; bases outside the gene matches: 8. Germline V gives CDR1 SGDLS, CDR2 YYNGEE. Here the CDR3 reads CASSVVGDRSFNEQFF. Here the CDR3 DNA reads TGTGCCAGCAGCGTAGTAGGGGACAGGTCATTCAATGAGCAGTTCTTC. Full variable domain (rest looked up from reference TRBV9 and TRBJ2-1): DSGVTQTPKHLITATGQRVTLRCSPRSGDLSVYWYQQSLDQGLQFLIQYYNGEERAKGNILERFSAQQFPDLHSELNLSSLELGDSALYFCASSVVGDRSFNEQFFGPGTRLTVL.

This chain joins TRBV6-5 and TRBJ1-1; TRBD1 might be the D (6 bases). The V end was cut by 4 bases, the J end by 2 bases, with 14 bases between. From germline, CDR1 is MNHEY and CDR2 SVGAGI. The CDR3 is 15 residues long. The CDR3 region is CASSSLGGANTEAFF. The DNA for the CDR3 is TGTGCCAGCAGTTCCCTAGGGGGGGCAAACACTGAAGCTTTCTTT.

The chain carries TRBV28 and TRBJ2-7, with 7 positions matching TRBD2. CDR3 size: 15 residues. The germline V gene has CDR1 MDHEN and CDR2 SYDVKM. Germline trimming cut 2 bases from V and 0 bases from J; bases unmatched to any gene: 4. The CDR3, as DNA: TGTGCCAGCAGTTTAACGGGCGGGAGCTCCTACGAGCAGTACTTC. As protein: CASSLTGGSSYEQYF.

The chain has TRBV2 and TRBJ2-2; 7 bases fit TRBD1. Germline trimming cut 2 bases from V and 4 bases from J; bases unmatched to any gene: 7. The germline gives CDR1 SNHLY, CDR2 FYNNEI. The CDR3 runs 16 residues. CDR3 loop: CASSERQGVATGELFF. CDR3 nucleotide sequence: TGTGCCAGCAGTGAAAGGCAGGGGGTTGCCACCGGGGAGCTGTTTTTT. Combining the CDR3 with reference TRBV2 and TRBJ2-2 gives the whole variable domain EPEVTQTPSHQVTQMGQEVILRCVPISNHLYFYWYRQILGQKVEFLVSFYNNEISEKSEIFDDQFSVERPDGSNFTLKIRSTKLEDSAMYFCASSERQGVATGELFFGEGSRLTVL.

The chain joins TRBV18 to TRBJ1-3; D is unresolved. V was pared by 1 base and J by 2 bases, with 15 bases between. Germline V gives CDR1 KGHSH, CDR2 LQKENI. This CDR3 is 17 amino acids long. CDR3 DNA sequence: TGTGCCAGCTCACCACAGCCCGGGTCACCGGCTGGAAACACCATATATTTT. Protein product: CASSPQPGSPAGNTIYF.

This clone has only a few counts. This sequence joins TRBV6-5 and TRBJ2-7, with 7 nucleotides matching TRBD1. Germline V gene sequence: CDR1 MNHEY, CDR2 SVGAGI. The length of the CDR3 is 15 residues. Germline trimming cut 5 bases from V and 2 bases from J; bases unmatched to any gene: 9. The CDR3, as DNA: TGTGCCAGCAGTACAAACAGGGGCTATACCTACGAGCAGTACTTC. Amino acid sequence: CASSTNRGYTYEQYF.

V is TRBV10-2 and J is TRBJ1-5, with D unresolved. Trimming removed 5 bases from V and 6 bases from J, with 14 bases in between. The CDR3 runs to 14 residues. The germline CDR1 and CDR2 sequences are WSHSY and SAAADI. For the CDR3, the DNA is TGCGCCAGCAGTCGCGAGCTGCGGGGTCAGCCCCAGCATTTT. Translated, it gives CASSRELRGQPQHF.